These 18 T cell receptor beta chains were sequenced from one sample in a study of blood T cell repertoires in COVID-19. Measured with immunoSEQ multiplex PCR; TCRdb has only the in-frame clones, and not every one. The sample carries about 200,000 clones, 85% to 95% recorded once. The sequencing sample was made of peripheral blood. These receptors originate from a man younger than 45 with COVID-19, enrolled during active disease.

This clone came up once. The rearrangement links TRBV13 to TRBJ2-2; TRBD1 is a possible D gene (6 bases). Germline-derived CDR1 and CDR2 are PRHDT and FYEKMQ (reference sequence). The CDR3 is made up of 17 amino acids. Trimming cost V 3 bases and J 4 bases, with 18 bases left between them. The CDR3 region has the DNA TGTGCCAGCAGCTTCTACACTCCGGGACACATCACCGGGGAGCTGTTTTTT. Its protein is CASSFYTPGHITGELFF.

The chain links TRBV15 to TRBJ1-4; the match to TRBD1 covers 9 bases. V lost 2 bases to trimming and J lost 1 base; unmatched junction nucleotides: 11. This CDR3 has 19 residues. Germline CDR1 and CDR2: LNHNV and YYDKDF (reference sequence). The CDR3 bases are TGTGCCACCAGCAGAATTGGACAGGGGAGTTTTTTAACTAATGAAAAACTGTTTTTT. Residues: CATSRIGQGSFLTNEKLFF.

The V call is TRBV9, the J call TRBJ2-5, with TRBD2 matching 11 bases. Per germline, CDR1 SGDLS and CDR2 YYNGEE. The CDR3 has 17 residues. The V segment lost 0 bases and the J segment 1 base; nucleotides outside the gene matches: 5. The CDR3 bases are TGTGCCAGCAGCGTAGCTAGAACTAGCGGGGGCCAAGAGACCCAGTACTTC. Amino acids: CASSVARTSGGQETQYF.

V gene TRBV4-2 combines with J gene TRBJ1-6; 9 bases are shared with TRBD1. V shed 5 bases and J 7 bases; nucleotides not matched to a gene: 9. CDR1 is LGHNA, CDR2 YNFKEQ, per germline. The CDR3 sequence is 16 residues long. CDR3 protein: CASSSPGQGKNSPLHF. As DNA, the CDR3 is TGTGCCAGCAGCTCGCCGGGACAGGGAAAGAATTCACCCCTCCACTTT.

The V gene is TRBV10-3, the J gene TRBJ1-1; 9 bases line up with TRBD1. V was clipped by 6 bases and J by 4 bases; unmatched bases: 3. Germline values: CDR1 ENHRY, CDR2 SYGVKD. CDR3 size: 13 residues. The CDR3 DNA sequence: TGTGCCATCAGACAGGGGGCGACCACTGAAGCTTTCTTT. Translated: CAIRQGATTEAFF.

In this sample, this clone turned up a few times. The genes are TRBV25-1 and TRBJ1-2; TRBD1 might be the D (5 bases). The germline V gene encodes CDR1 MGHDK and CDR2 SYGVNS. V dropped 5 bases and J dropped 2 bases, with 15 bases sitting between them. This CDR3 is 15 amino acids long. The CDR3 DNA reads TGTGCCAGCAGTCGGTCAGGAGGGGCCAACTATGGCTACACCTTC. It encodes CASSRSGGANYGYTF.

This clone was observed once. The chain employs TRBV7-2 and TRBJ1-2, with D possibly TRBD1 on 5 matching bases. CDR3 size: 16 residues. Germline CDR1 is SGHTA and CDR2 is FQGNSA. Trimming removed 5 bases from V and 7 bases from J, with 23 bases in between. The CDR3 protein is CASSPDIGRDLGGYTF. The CDR3 DNA is TGTGCCAGCAGCCCCGACATCGGCAGGGATTTAGGTGGCTACACCTTC.

This chain connects TRBV4-1 to TRBJ2-5; 9 bases are a match to TRBD2. The CDR3 covers 13 residues. The trim removed 6 bases at V and 5 bases at J, leaving 4 bases unmatched. Germline CDR1 and CDR2: MGHRA and YSYEKL. The CDR3 bases are TGCGCCAGCAGTCTACTAGCGGGCGAGACCCAGTACTTC. Translated: CASSLLAGETQYF.

The chain couples TRBV3-1 (or the pseudogene TRBV3-2) to TRBJ1-2; D gene ambiguous. CDR1 and CDR2 from the germline V gene are LGHDT and YNNKEL (reference sequence). V lost 4 bases and J 7 bases, leaving 10 bases between the germline ends. This CDR3 contains 12 residues. The CDR3 here is CASSPRRGGYTF. CDR3 DNA: TGTGCCAGCAGCCCCCGCCGGGGTGGCTACACCTTC.

The rearrangement uses TRBV6-1 and TRBJ1-6; a possible D gene is TRBD1 (5 bases). Germline V gene data show CDR1 as MNHNS and CDR2 as SASEGT. V lost 3 bases to trimming and J lost 10 bases, with 13 bases between them. The length of the CDR3 is 14 residues. The DNA for the CDR3 is TGTGCCAGCAGTGAGTCGGGGGGTTGGTCACCCCTCCACTTT. Translation: CASSESGGWSPLHF.

This sequence joins TRBV30 and TRBJ1-2; D unclear. CDR1 and CDR2 from the germline V gene are GTSNPN and SVGIG (reference sequence). The V gene lost 0 bases and the J gene lost 5 bases, with 16 bases spanning the gap. The CDR3 has 15 amino acids. DNA for the CDR3: TGTGCCTGGAGTGTATCCATGAGGAGAGATTATGGCTACACCTTC. As protein: CAWSVSMRRDYGYTF.

The genes are TRBV2 and TRBJ1-2; TRBD1 might be the D (5 bases). CDR1 SNHLY and CDR2 FYNNEI come from the germline V gene. V was trimmed by 4 bases and J by 4 bases, leaving 13 bases between them. The CDR3 is made up of 14 amino acids. The DNA of the CDR3 is TGTGCCAGCAGTGGCGGTGTGGGGGGCTATGGCTACACCTTC. Translation gives CASSGGVGGYGYTF.

V and J are TRBV28 and TRBJ1-4, with D maybe TRBD1 (5 bases). V dropped 5 bases and J dropped 3 bases, with 19 bases sitting between them. The germline gives CDR1 MDHEN, CDR2 SYDVKM. This CDR3 spans 17 amino acids. The CDR3 reads CASSPTGTLPSNEKLFF. CDR3 nucleotides: TGTGCCAGCAGTCCGACCGGGACTCTACCATCTAATGAAAAACTGTTTTTT.

The chain is built from TRBV9 and TRBJ1-2, with 7 bases that match TRBD1. Trimming removed 0 bases from V and 4 bases from J; junction bases left unmatched: 6. The V gene's germline CDR1 is SGDLS and CDR2 YYNGEE. The CDR3 contains 15 residues. The CDR3 region has the DNA TGTGCCAGCAGCGTAGACGAGGACAGGCTCTATGGCTACACCTTC. This sequence encodes CASSVDEDRLYGYTF. The full variable domain, its missing parts supplied by reference TRBV9 and TRBJ1-2, is DSGVTQTPKHLITATGQRVTLRCSPRSGDLSVYWYQQSLDQGLQFLIQYYNGEERAKGNILERFSAQQFPDLHSELNLSSLELGDSALYFCASSVDEDRLYGYTFGSGTRLTVV.

The V call is TRBV4-1, the J call TRBJ2-5; no clear D. This CDR3 is 14 amino acids long. From germline, CDR1 is MGHRA and CDR2 YSYEKL. With 0 bases removed from V and 4 bases from J, the gap between germline ends came to 9 bases. The CDR3 coding sequence is TGCGCCAGCAGCCAAGATCGCCGGAGAGAGACCCAGTACTTC. It translates to CASSQDRRRETQYF.

The V and J genes are TRBV15 and TRBJ2-7; 7 positions match TRBD1. The germline gives CDR1 LNHNV, CDR2 YYDKDF (reference sequence). The V gene end was trimmed by 1 base and the J gene end by 9 bases; junction bases not matched to a gene: 15. The CDR3 has 16 residues. CDR3 sequence: CATSRGGQSTIEGQYF. CDR3 in DNA: TGTGCCACCAGCAGAGGGGGACAGTCTACGATTGAGGGGCAGTACTTC. The full variable domain, with the rest looked up from reference TRBV15 and TRBJ2-7, is DAMVIQNPRYQVTQFGKPVTLSCSQTLNHNVMYWYQQKSSQAPKLLFHYYDKDFNNEADTPDNFQSRRPNTSFCFLDIRSPGLGDTAMYLCATSRGGQSTIEGQYFGPGTRLTVT.

CDR3 region: CASSSSGAFTYNEQFF. In DNA, the CDR3 is TGTGCCAGCAGCTCGTCCGGAGCTTTCACCTACAATGAGCAGTTCTTC. The chain combines TRBV7-9 with TRBJ2-1; D gene ambiguous. Germline assignment: CDR1 SEHNR and CDR2 FQNEAQ (reference sequence). V was pared by 4 bases and J by 2 bases, with 15 bases between. The CDR3 sequence is 16 residues long.

This chain's CDR3 is CASSVDGGDSPLHF. The CDR3 DNA reads as TGTGCCAGCAGCGTGGACGGGGGGGATTCACCCCTCCACTTT. The chain links TRBV9 to TRBJ1-6; possibly TRBD1 for D (5 bases). The CDR3 length is 14 residues. Per germline, CDR1 SGDLS and CDR2 YYNGEE. V lost 2 bases and J 8 bases, leaving 11 bases between the germline ends. Full variable domain (outside the CDR3, taken from reference TRBV9 and TRBJ1-6): DSGVTQTPKHLITATGQRVTLRCSPRSGDLSVYWYQQSLDQGLQFLIQYYNGEERAKGNILERFSAQQFPDLHSELNLSSLELGDSALYFCASSVDGGDSPLHFGNGTRLTVT.